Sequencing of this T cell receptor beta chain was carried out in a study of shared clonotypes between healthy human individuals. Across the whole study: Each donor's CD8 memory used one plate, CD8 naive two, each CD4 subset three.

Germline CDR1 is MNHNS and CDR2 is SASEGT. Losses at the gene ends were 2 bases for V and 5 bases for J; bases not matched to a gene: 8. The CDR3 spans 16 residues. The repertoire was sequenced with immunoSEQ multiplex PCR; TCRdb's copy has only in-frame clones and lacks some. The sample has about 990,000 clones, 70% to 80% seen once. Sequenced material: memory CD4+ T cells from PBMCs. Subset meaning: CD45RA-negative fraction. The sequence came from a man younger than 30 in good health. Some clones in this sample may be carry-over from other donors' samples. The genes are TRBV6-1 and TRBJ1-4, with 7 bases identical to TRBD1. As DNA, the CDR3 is TGTGCCAGCAGTGAAATGACAGGGTTTCGAAATGAAAAACTGTTTTTT. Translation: CASSEMTGFRNEKLFF.